This is a list of T cell receptor beta chains from one sample in a study of cytomegalovirus exposure and HLA in healthy donors. Data came from immunoSEQ multiplex PCR; TCRdb stores just in-frame clones and leaves some out. The profile shows approximately 110,000 clones, approximately 80% of them singletons. What was sequenced was PBMCs. These receptors came from a man aged 40-49 years in good health and CMV-seronegative. Each CDR3 is given with its conserved first and last residue. D genes are given only for firm matches. Not every row has a clone size; where given, it reads once, few, many or a size class.

cdr3_nt cdr3_aa clone_size d_call j_call v_call
TGCGCCAGCAGCCAAGCGACTAGCGGCGCAGATACGCAGTATTTT CASSQATSGADTQYF - TRBD2 TRBJ2-3 TRBV4-3
TGCGCCAGCAGCCAAAACCGACAGGGGGCGAGCGGCTACACCTTC CASSQNRQGASGYTF - TRBD1 TRBJ1-2 TRBV5-1
TGTGCCAGCAGTTTGTCCGGGGGTATCAATCAGCCCCAGCATTTT CASSLSGGINQPQHF few - TRBJ1-5 TRBV6-5
TGTGCCAGTAGACCCGACAGGGTTAATAGCAATCAGCCCCAGCATTTT CASRPDRVNSNQPQHF - TRBD1 TRBJ1-5 TRBV19
TGTGCCAGCAGCTTGGACCAGGGGAACACCGGGGAGCTGTTTTTT CASSLDQGNTGELFF - - TRBJ2-2 TRBV5-8
TGTGCCAGCAGTTTATCGACAGGGGGAGGCGAAAAACTGTTTTTT CASSLSTGGGEKLFF - TRBD1 TRBJ1-4 TRBV28
TGTGCCAGCGATACCGGACAGGGTACCGTAGAGACCCAGTACTTC CASDTGQGTVETQYF - TRBD1 TRBJ2-5 TRBV28
TGTGCCAGCAGCTGGCGAGGGGGATACGAGCAGTACTTC CASSWRGGYEQYF - - TRBJ2-7 TRBV7-6
TGTGCCATTCGGGAGACAGCCGGGACAGTCCTCCACTTT CAIRETAGTVLHF - TRBD1 TRBJ1-6 TRBV7-2
TGCGCCAGCAGCTCGGACAGGGCGAACACCGGGGAGCTGTTTTTT CASSSDRANTGELFF - TRBD1 TRBJ2-2 TRBV5-1
TGTGCCAGCAGCGGGCACCTTACAGGGGTACGAGAGACCCAGTACTTC CASSGHLTGVRETQYF - TRBD1 TRBJ2-5 TRBV9
TGTGCCAGCAGCCAAGGGCTGAATCAGCCCCAGCATTTT CASSQGLNQPQHF - - TRBJ1-5 TRBV14
TGTGCCAGTAGTATGGTAGGAGCCCCGGGAGCAGAGCAGCCCCAGCATTTT CASSMVGAPGAEQPQHF - - TRBJ1-5 TRBV19
TGTGCCACCAGCAGAGGACAGGGGGTTTCGATGCGGAATGAGCAGTTCTTC CATSRGQGVSMRNEQFF - TRBD1 TRBJ2-1 TRBV15
TGTGCCAGCAGCTTATGGGAGGGAAGTAAGCAGCCCCAGCATTTT CASSLWEGSKQPQHF - - TRBJ1-5 TRBV7-2
TGTGCCAGCAGCTTAGACGTGGCCGCAGAAGCTTTCTTT CASSLDVAAEAFF few - TRBJ1-1 TRBV7-8
TGCGCCAGCAGCCAAGTGGAGGGGAACACTGAAGCTTTCTTT CASSQVEGNTEAFF - - TRBJ1-1 TRBV4-1
TGTGCCAGCAGCTTCTACAGCAGCTCTGGGGCCAACGTCCTGACTTTC CASSFYSSSGANVLTF - - TRBJ2-6 TRBV7-2
TGTGCCAGCAGTTTAACCGGGACAGGGGGCACTGAAGCTTTCTTT CASSLTGTGGTEAFF - TRBD1 TRBJ1-1 TRBV27
TGCGCCAGCACCCTTGGGGGCGGGGGATGGACAGATACGCAGTATTTT CASTLGGGGWTDTQYF - - TRBJ2-3 TRBV4-1